These T cell receptor beta chains were read from a single sample in a study of blood T cell repertoires in COVID-19. Clones were read by immunoSEQ multiplex PCR, and TCRdb kept only the in-frame ones, dropping some. The sample has 300,000 to 400,000 clones; 88% are singletons. Sequenced input: PBMCs or T cells enriched from blood (not recorded which). The receptors come from a woman in her late teens or twenties who had recovered from COVID-19. CDR3s include the opening cysteine and the closing phenylalanine or tryptophan. A D gene is named only where the DNA matches it firmly. Some rows have no size entry. The others give once, few or many, or a class for an expanded clone.

>TRBJ2-7|-|TRBV6-2/TRBV6-3|14|-
TGTGCCAGCAGTTACTCGATGGCGGTGAACGAGCAGTACTTC
CASSYSMAVNEQYF
>TRBJ2-7|few|TRBV9|15|TRBD1
TGTGCCAGCAGCCCTGGGACAGTAAGCTCCTACGAGCAGTACTTC
CASSPGTVSSYEQYF
>TRBJ2-5|once|TRBV3-1/TRBV3-2|14|-
TGTGCCAGCAGTCTGACTCCTACAAACTCCCCCCAGTACTTC
CASSLTPTNSPQYF
>TRBJ1-5|-|TRBV11-2|14|-
TGTGCCAGCAGTTTAGACAGGCCCGATCAGCCCCAGCATTTT
CASSLDRPDQPQHF
>TRBJ2-3|once|TRBV5-1|16|TRBD2
TGCGCCAGCAGCGCTCGGGAGGTAGGGGAGACAGATACGCAGTATTTT
CASSAREVGETDTQYF
>TRBJ2-2|-|TRBV7-9|13|-
TGTGCCAGCAGCTTGACAGGTGCCGGGGAGCTGTTTTTT
CASSLTGAGELFF
>TRBJ2-5|-|TRBV5-1|14|-
TGCGCCAGCAGCTTGGCGGCGGTGGGAGAGACCCAGTACTTC
CASSLAAVGETQYF
>TRBJ1-4|-|TRBV25-1|15|TRBD1
TGTGCCAGCAGTGAGATACAGGGGGCTGGTGAAAAACTGTTTTTT
CASSEIQGAGEKLFF
>TRBJ2-3|-|TRBV7-2|14|-
TGTGCCAGCAGCTTAAGGCGGGGTACAGATACGCAGTATTTT
CASSLRRGTDTQYF
>TRBJ1-2|few|TRBV5-1|14|TRBD1
TGCGCCAGCAGCCCAGACAGGGTAAGGGGCGGCTACACCTTC
CASSPDRVRGGYTF
>TRBJ1-3|-|TRBV4-1|15|-
TGCGCCAGCAGCCAAAGCCAGGGAAATGGAAACACCATATATTTT
CASSQSQGNGNTIYF
>TRBJ2-5|-|TRBV5-1|15|TRBD1
TGCGCCAGCAGCTTGGATACAGGGGGCGCCGAGACCCAGTACTTC
CASSLDTGGAETQYF
>TRBJ2-3|-|TRBV4-1|20|TRBD2
TGCGCCAGCAGCCCACCCTTGGGGACTAGCGGGGACAGGAGGGCAGATACGCAGTATTTT
CASSPPLGTSGDRRADTQYF
>TRBJ1-4|-|TRBV10-1|15|TRBD1
TGCGCCAGCAGTCCCGGGACAGGGATCGGTGAAAAACTGTTTTTT
CASSPGTGIGEKLFF
>TRBJ1-5|-|TRBV6-6|17|TRBD1
TGTGCCAGCAGTCCTACAGGGGGCGGAGGTAGCAATCAGCCCCAGCATTTT
CASSPTGGGGSNQPQHF
>TRBJ2-1|-|TRBV18|16|TRBD1
TGTGCCAGCTCACCCACCGGGACAGGGTGGGGAAATGAGCAGTTCTTC
CASSPTGTGWGNEQFF
>TRBJ2-1|-|TRBV5-1|15|TRBD1
TGCGCCAGCAGCTTGGCCAGGGGGATGAAGGCTGAGCAGTTCTTC
CASSLARGMKAEQFF
>TRBJ1-2|-|TRBV6-4|13|-
TGTGCCAGCAGTGGGACAGCTAACTATGGCTACACCTTC
CASSGTANYGYTF
>TRBJ1-6|-|TRBV2|18|-
TGTGCCAGCACCGACAGCCCTCTAACCAGCTCCTATAATTCACCCCTCCACTTT
CASTDSPLTSSYNSPLHF
>TRBJ2-7|-|TRBV7-2|14|-
TGTGCCAGCAGCTTAGGGGGGACTTCCTACGAGCAGTACTTC
CASSLGGTSYEQYF
>TRBJ1-5|-|TRBV12-5|15|-
TGTGCTAGTGGTGCCGGTGGAGGTACCAATCAGCCCCAGCATTTT
CASGAGGGTNQPQHF
>TRBJ2-6|-|TRBV18|16|-
TGTGCCAGCTCACCACTTAGCGCTTCAGGGGCCAACGTCCTGACTTTC
CASSPLSASGANVLTF
>TRBJ1-2|-|TRBV5-4|14|-
TGTGCCAGCAGCTTGGCCAGGGAAGGTGATGGCTACACCTTC
CASSLAREGDGYTF
>TRBJ1-5|-|TRBV7-8|13|-
TGTGCCAGCAGCTTAGGAGAATGGCAGCCCCAGCATTTT
CASSLGEWQPQHF
>TRBJ2-7|-|TRBV6-5|15|TRBD1
TGTGCCAGCAGTTGGCGTGGGGACAGAGTCTACGAGCAGTACTTC
CASSWRGDRVYEQYF
>TRBJ1-2|-|TRBV30|16|-
TGTGCCTGGTATGGGAGCAGGGGCGCCACTAACTATGGCTACACCTTC
CAWYGSRGATNYGYTF
>TRBJ1-6|-|TRBV6-4|19|-
TGTGCCAGCAGTGACTCGAGTTCAACCGGGCCAAGGGGAAGTTTACCCCTCCACTTT
CASSDSSSTGPRGSLPLHF
>TRBJ1-2|-|TRBV6-5|16|-
TGTGCCAGCAGTTACAACCAGGTCCTTAACCTCTATGGCTACACCTTC
CASSYNQVLNLYGYTF
>TRBJ1-2|once|TRBV15|19|-
TGTGCCACCAGCAGAGATCGTGGCAGGTATTATTTGAACGACTATGGCTACACCTTC
CATSRDRGRYYLNDYGYTF
>TRBJ1-5|-|TRBV19|15|TRBD1
TGTGCCAGTTGGGGACGGCAGGGGGCCAGTCAGCCCCAGCATTTT
CASWGRQGASQPQHF
>TRBJ2-6|-|TRBV3-1/TRBV3-2|18|-
TGTGCCAGCAGCCAAGCCCACTCTCAGGGCTCTGGGGCCAACGTCCTGACTTTC
CASSQAHSQGSGANVLTF
>TRBJ1-1|-|TRBV19|14|-
TGTGCCAGTAGTAGGGGGCAAGGATACACTGAAGCTTTCTTT
CASSRGQGYTEAFF
>TRBJ2-3|once|TRBV7-2|16|TRBD2
TGTGCCAGCAGCTATCTAGCGGGGGCCGCCACAGATACGCAGTATTTT
CASSYLAGAATDTQYF
>TRBJ1-1|-|TRBV30|12|-
TGTGCCGGGAAGGGGGAGGGCACTGAAGCTTTCTTT
CAGKGEGTEAFF
>TRBJ1-2|-|TRBV15|15|-
TGTGCCACCAGCAGAGATAGGAGAGGCCCCTATGGCTACACCTTC
CATSRDRRGPYGYTF
>TRBJ2-6|-|TRBV4-2|20|-
TGTGCCAGCAGCCGCAAGGGCTGGACAGAGCCCCGTTCCGGGGCCAACGTCCTGACTTTC
CASSRKGWTEPRSGANVLTF
>TRBJ2-2|-|TRBV30|18|TRBD2
TGTGCCTGGAGGTACCCGGGACTAGCGGGGGGGCCGTTCGGGGAGCTGTTTTTT
CAWRYPGLAGGPFGELFF
>TRBJ2-7|-|TRBV10-3|15|TRBD2
TGTGCCATCGGCACTAGCGGGGGGGCGTCCTACGAGCAGTACTTC
CAIGTSGGASYEQYF
>TRBJ2-7|-|TRBV9|15|TRBD1
TGTGCCAGCAGCGTAGGGGGGACAGGGTTCGACGAGCAGTACTTC
CASSVGGTGFDEQYF
>TRBJ1-1|-|TRBV4-3|17|TRBD1
TGCGCCAGCAGCCAAGGGGTGGGGGACAGGTCCCACACTGAAGCTTTCTTT
CASSQGVGDRSHTEAFF
>TRBJ2-3|-|TRBV28|14|TRBD2
TGTGCCAGCAGGCCGACTAGCGCACCGGGTACGCAGTATTTT
CASRPTSAPGTQYF
>TRBJ1-2|-|TRBV6-4|13|TRBD1
TGTGCCAGCAGACAACCGGGACAGGGGGCGATGACCTTC
CASRQPGQGAMTF
>TRBJ1-2|-|TRBV4-1|15|-
TGCGCCAGCAGCCAAGAGGCAGGAAGATCCTATGGCTACACCTTC
CASSQEAGRSYGYTF
>TRBJ2-3|-|TRBV20-1|15|-
TGCAGTGCTAGTGGCGAGACAGGAGCCACAGATACGCAGTATTTT
CSASGETGATDTQYF
>TRBJ1-1|-|TRBV6-6|15|-
TGTGCCAGCAGTTACTCCTCGGCGGTGAACACTGAAGCTTTCTTT
CASSYSSAVNTEAFF
>TRBJ2-1|-|TRBV4-1|15|TRBD1
TGCGCCAGCAGCGGGCGGACAGGGGTGGCCAATGAGCAGTTCTTC
CASSGRTGVANEQFF
>TRBJ1-4|once|TRBV3-1/TRBV3-2|16|-
TGTGCCAGCAGCCAAGGAGGTAGACGGTATAATGAAAAACTGTTTTTT
CASSQGGRRYNEKLFF
>TRBJ2-7|-|TRBV5-6|12|-
TGTGCCAGCAGGGGATCCGGGGAGAGGCAGTACTTC
CASRGSGERQYF
>TRBJ1-3|-|TRBV28|11|-
TGTGCCAGCAGTTTGCACATGTCCATATATTTT
CASSLHMSIYF